The clone carrying this T cell receptor beta chain appeared a few times. CDR1 is SNHLY and CDR2 is FYNNEI in the germline V gene. V shed 4 bases and J shed 2 bases, with 9 bases lying between them. The CDR3 is 13 residues long. In TCRdb, the 5' RACE reads were re-called with MiXCR into one record per CDR3 protein. Found here are hundreds of thousands of distinct CDR3 sequences, roughly 20% of them singletons; the top ten hold around 7.7%. The sample belongs to a study of T-cell memory formation after mild COVID-19. Source material: PBMCs or a T cell subset sorted from them (not recorded which). The chain carries TRBV2 and TRBJ2-7; the D is unclear. The receptor was isolated from an adult woman who had mild COVID-19 (a few samples of this study predate the infection). Cell type and time point are not known. The CDR3 protein is CASSGQFPYEQYF. CDR3 DNA sequence: TGTGCCAGCAGTGGTCAGTTTCCCTACGAGCAGTACTTC.